In this sample, the clone carrying this T cell receptor (beta chain) turned up once. Here immunoSEQ multiplex PCR was the method, and the copy in TCRdb shows in-frame clones only, minus some. The sample yields 70,000 to 75,000 clones, approximately 94% seen once. The sample is drawn from a study of control samples from healthy donors and cancer patients. Germline V gives CDR1 MGHRA, CDR2 YSYEKL. The CDR3 loop spans 14 amino acids. Trimming removed 4 bases at V and 8 bases at J, with 17 bases between. Sequencing input: blood. This clonotype originated in a young woman in good health. V and J are TRBV4-1 and TRBJ1-1; D is possibly TRBD1 (6 bases). The CDR3 DNA reads TGCGCCAGCAGCCCCGGGAGCCGGAGGGGGGAAGCTTTCTTT. It codes for CASSPGSRRGEAFF.